This entry is about one T cell receptor (beta chain). Its target antigen remains unknown. Base qualities are not recorded, but no much larger clone differs from it by a single base. In the paper's terms, the time point label means: baseline before first vaccination. Vaccinee samples came from UK trials COV001 and COV002, including a single-blind randomized controlled phase 2/3 trial of AZD1222 (ChAdOx1 nCoV-19) in healthy adults. For TCRbeta chain sequencing, PBMC samples were collected from trial participants at day 0 and at day 28 after the second dose. This sample was included in a study of T cell responses to AZD1222 COVID-19 vaccine (dated by TCRdb to 2020 to 2022). Regarding the research as a whole: AZD1222 recipients given second doses at about 4 weeks or at about 12 weeks were pooled, since spike-specific TCR depth and breadth were not found to differ between the two schedules. TCR sequencing covered roughly 230 trial participants: around 210 given two doses of AZD1222 and 26 given two doses of MenACWY control vaccine. Trial participants were enrolled by age into subgroups of 18-55, 56-69 and 70-plus years, and around 150, 29 and 61 TCR-sequenced participants, respectively, were included in these subgroups. Overall study results and their limits: The 56-69-year group was small, and its depth increase did not reach significance, likely because of low power. Participants were mostly white British, with more females than males. The authors suggested clonal diversity may have been underestimated. CD4 TCRs associated with the vaccine covered the entire spike protein, and the dominant responses were in regions 160-218 and 743-854. Nearly half of unique spike-specific TCRs reportedly recognized epitopes outside regions mutated in the B.1.351 and B.1.1.7 variants. Conclusions about previously exposed vaccinees were limited because only five to seven AZD1222 recipients were SARS-CoV-2 seropositive at baseline. Spike-specific TCR breadth and depth rose significantly after two AZD1222 doses compared with day 0 and with MenACWY recipients. Because no samples from the day 14 peak response were available, repertoires could be characterized only after the peak T cell response.

The CDR3 regions of human TCRbeta chains were analyzed by immunosequencing. Per the authors' processing: Repertoire TCRs were matched against a reference library of SARS-CoV-2-specific TCRs generated with the MIRA antigen-specificity platform. Breadth meant the fraction of unique TCRs that were SARS-CoV-2-associated, whereas depth meant the fraction of total T cells that were SARS-CoV-2-associated. Using the MIRA data, each spike-specific TCR was assigned both to the spike region to which the TCR was reactive and to a CD4 or CD8 class. Log10-transformed breadth and depth values were compared by one-way ANOVA with Sidak's multiple comparisons tests. TCRdb took over this immuneACCESS table, retaining in-frame rearrangements with V and J assigned. Such tables are incomplete; in checked studies, under half of the missing clones stem from an unresolved V gene, and the remainder is unexplained. That table furnishes V, J and clone size, whereas the DNA furnished D and trimming. The sample profile shows around 99,000 clones; around 91% of them were found once. Clones ranked in the top ten supply about 20% of the sample.

V is cut back by 11 bases and J by 5 bases, with 17 bases in the junction unmatched. The CDR3 sequence holds 15 residues, the cysteine and phenylalanine included. The sequence is cut down to CDR3 DNA, 45 bases in frame from base 1. Via the germline V gene, CDR1 is SGHTA and CDR2 FQGNSA. The sample here was peripheral blood, taken on day 0 of AZD1222 vaccination. This chain joins TRBV7-2 to TRBJ2-7; a stretch of 8 junction bases matches TRBD2. The sequence was obtained from an adult in good health. The CDR3 loop reads CASGGFQGLEDEQYF. The DNA sequence is given as TGTGCCTCGGGGGGGTTTCAGGGGCTGGAGGACGAGCAGTACTTC.